Listed here are 5 T cell receptor beta chains from one sample, sequenced in a study of control samples from healthy donors and cancer patients. The assay was immunoSEQ multiplex PCR, and TCRdb's table has in-frame clones only and misses some. The sample has some 120,000 clones, 91% seen once; the top ten hold around 7.6%. What was sequenced was blood. These receptors were collected from a young woman in good health.

V gene TRBV4-3 combines with J gene TRBJ1-2; no definite D call. Germline V CDR1 and CDR2: LGHNA, YSLEER. V lost 0 bases and J 2 bases, leaving 4 bases between the germline ends. The CDR3 loop spans 13 amino acids. This CDR3 reads CASSQDRNYGYTF. The CDR3 nucleotides are TGCGCCAGCAGCCAAGACAGGAACTATGGCTACACCTTC.

The chain combines TRBV24-1 with TRBJ1-5; 8 nucleotides match TRBD1. V was pared by 3 bases and J by 5 bases, with 8 bases of the junction left unmatched. Germline CDR1 is KGHDR and CDR2 is SFDVKD. The CDR3 has 16 residues. The CDR3 spells CATSDPGQGPDQPQHF. The CDR3, as DNA: TGTGCCACCAGTGATCCCGGACAGGGCCCTGATCAGCCCCAGCATTTT.

This chain connects TRBV12-3 or TRBV12-4 to TRBJ1-2, with D unclear. The CDR3 has 13 amino acids. Trimming pared 8 bases from V and 5 bases from J, leaving 15 bases between. The CDR3 region is CASRRAVYYGYTF. CDR3 sequence (DNA): TGTGCCAGCCGAAGGGCAGTATATTATGGCTACACCTTC.

This rearrangement joins TRBV7-9 to TRBJ2-7, with D perhaps TRBD1 (5 bases). From germline, CDR1 is SEHNR and CDR2 FQNEAQ (reference sequence). Trimming pared 2 bases from V and 1 base from J, leaving 9 bases between. The CDR3 runs 14 residues. The CDR3 here is CASSLQGRSYEQYF. The CDR3 DNA reads as TGTGCCAGCAGCTTACAGGGAAGGTCCTACGAGCAGTACTTC.

The V call is TRBV12-5, the J call TRBJ2-1, with TRBD1 identical over 7 bases. Germline CDR1 reads LGHNT; CDR2 reads FRNRAP. The CDR3 extends over 17 amino acids. V trimming: 4 bases; J trimming: 6 bases; junction bases outside the gene matches: 15. CDR3 protein: CASGSTYDRAGINEQFF. The CDR3 DNA follows: TGTGCTAGTGGTTCAACGTACGACAGGGCCGGGATCAATGAGCAGTTCTTC.